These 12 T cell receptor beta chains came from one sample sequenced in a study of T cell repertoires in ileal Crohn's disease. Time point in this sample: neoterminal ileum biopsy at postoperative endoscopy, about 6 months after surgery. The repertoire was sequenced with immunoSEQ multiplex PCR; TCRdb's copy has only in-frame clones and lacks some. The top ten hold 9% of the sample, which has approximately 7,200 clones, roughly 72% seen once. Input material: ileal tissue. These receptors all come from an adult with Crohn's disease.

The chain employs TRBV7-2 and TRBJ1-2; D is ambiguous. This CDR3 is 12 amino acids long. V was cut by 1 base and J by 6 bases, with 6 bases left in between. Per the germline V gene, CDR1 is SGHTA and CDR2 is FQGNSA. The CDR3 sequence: CASSLGSDGYTF. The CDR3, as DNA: TGTGCCAGCAGCTTAGGCAGTGATGGCTACACCTTC.

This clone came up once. DNA for the CDR3: TGTGCCAGCAGTCCCTCTAGCGGGACCTACAATGAGCAGTTCTTC. It is translated as CASSPSSGTYNEQFF. This chain connects TRBV28 to TRBJ2-1; 9 bases agree with TRBD2. The trim removed 5 bases at V and 2 bases at J, leaving 4 bases unmatched. CDR3 length equals 15 residues. Germline CDR1 reads MDHEN; CDR2 reads SYDVKM.

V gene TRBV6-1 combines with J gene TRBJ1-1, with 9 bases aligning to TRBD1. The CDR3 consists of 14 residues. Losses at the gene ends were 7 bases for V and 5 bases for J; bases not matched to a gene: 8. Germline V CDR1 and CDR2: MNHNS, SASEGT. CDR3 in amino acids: CASKQGAGGTEAFF. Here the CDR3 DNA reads TGTGCCAGCAAACAGGGGGCGGGGGGTACTGAAGCTTTCTTT.

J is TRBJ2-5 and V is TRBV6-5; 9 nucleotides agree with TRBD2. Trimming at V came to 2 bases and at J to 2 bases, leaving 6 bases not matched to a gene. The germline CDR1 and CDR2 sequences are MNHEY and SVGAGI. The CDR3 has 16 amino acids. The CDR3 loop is CASSYVPAGGQETQYF. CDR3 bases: TGTGCCAGCAGTTACGTCCCAGCGGGAGGACAAGAGACCCAGTACTTC.

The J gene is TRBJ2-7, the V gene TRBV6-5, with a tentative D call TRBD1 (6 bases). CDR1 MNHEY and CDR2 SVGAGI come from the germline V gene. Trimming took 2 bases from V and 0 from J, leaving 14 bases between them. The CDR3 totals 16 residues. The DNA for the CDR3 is TGTGCCAGCAGTTACCTCGGACAGTGGGGCTCCTACGAGCAGTACTTC. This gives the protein CASSYLGQWGSYEQYF.

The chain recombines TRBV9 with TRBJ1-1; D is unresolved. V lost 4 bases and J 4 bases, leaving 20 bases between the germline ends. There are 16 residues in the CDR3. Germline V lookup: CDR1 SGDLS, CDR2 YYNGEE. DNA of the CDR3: TGTGCCAGCAGCCTTAAGGATGAGGGCCTGGGCACTGAAGCTTTCTTT. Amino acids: CASSLKDEGLGTEAFF.

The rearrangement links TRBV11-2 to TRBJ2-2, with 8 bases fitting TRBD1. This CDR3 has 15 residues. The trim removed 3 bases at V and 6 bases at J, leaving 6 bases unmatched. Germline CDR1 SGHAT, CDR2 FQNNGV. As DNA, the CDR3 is TGTGCCAGCAGCTTTGGACAGGGAATATCCGGGGAGCTGTTTTTT. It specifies CASSFGQGISGELFF.

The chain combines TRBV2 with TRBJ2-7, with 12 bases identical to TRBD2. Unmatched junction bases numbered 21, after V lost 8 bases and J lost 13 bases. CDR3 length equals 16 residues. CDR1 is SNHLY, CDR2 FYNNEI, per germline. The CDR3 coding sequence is TGTGCCAGCGCCCCGCCGGCCGGGACTAGCGGGTCCCCAGACTACTTC. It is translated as CASAPPAGTSGSPDYF.

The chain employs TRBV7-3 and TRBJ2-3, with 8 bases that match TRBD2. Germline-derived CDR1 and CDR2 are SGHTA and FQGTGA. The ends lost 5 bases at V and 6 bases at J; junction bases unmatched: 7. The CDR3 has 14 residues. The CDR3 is CASSLAGGLDTQYF. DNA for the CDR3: TGTGCCAGCAGCCTCGCGGGAGGTTTGGATACGCAGTATTTT. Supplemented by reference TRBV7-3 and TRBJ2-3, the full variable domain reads GAGVSQTPSNKVTEKGKYVELRCDPISGHTALYWYRQSLGQGPEFLIYFQGTGAADDSGLPNDRFFAVRPEGSVSTLKIQRTERGDSAVYLCASSLAGGLDTQYFGPGTRLTVL.

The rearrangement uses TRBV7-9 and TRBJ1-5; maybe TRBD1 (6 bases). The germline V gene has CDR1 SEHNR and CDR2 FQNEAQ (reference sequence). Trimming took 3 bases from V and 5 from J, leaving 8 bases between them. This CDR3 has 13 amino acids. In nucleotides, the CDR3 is TGTGCCAGCAGCTTCAGGGGCGATCAGCCCCAGCATTTT. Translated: CASSFRGDQPQHF.

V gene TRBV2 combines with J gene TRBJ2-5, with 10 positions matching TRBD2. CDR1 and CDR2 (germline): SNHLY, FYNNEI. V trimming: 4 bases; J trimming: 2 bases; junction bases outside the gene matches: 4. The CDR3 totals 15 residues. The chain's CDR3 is CASSGGAGGQETQYF. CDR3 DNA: TGTGCCAGCAGTGGAGGAGCGGGGGGGCAAGAGACCCAGTACTTC.

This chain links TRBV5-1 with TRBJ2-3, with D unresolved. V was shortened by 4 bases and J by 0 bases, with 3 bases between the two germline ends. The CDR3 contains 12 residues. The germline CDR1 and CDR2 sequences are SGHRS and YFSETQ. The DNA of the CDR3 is TGCGCCAGCAGCCCTAGCACAGATACGCAGTATTTT. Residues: CASSPSTDTQYF.